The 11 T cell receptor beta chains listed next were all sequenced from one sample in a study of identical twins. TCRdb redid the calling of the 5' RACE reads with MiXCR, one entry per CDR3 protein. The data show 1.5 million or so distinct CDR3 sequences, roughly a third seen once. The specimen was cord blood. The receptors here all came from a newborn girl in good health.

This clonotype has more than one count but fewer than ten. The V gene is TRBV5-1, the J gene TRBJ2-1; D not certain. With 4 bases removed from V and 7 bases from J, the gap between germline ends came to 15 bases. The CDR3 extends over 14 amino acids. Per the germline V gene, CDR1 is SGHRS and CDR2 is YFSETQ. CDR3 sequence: CASSGSPLANEQFF. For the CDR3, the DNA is TGCGCCAGCAGCGGTTCCCCCCTGGCTAATGAGCAGTTCTTC.

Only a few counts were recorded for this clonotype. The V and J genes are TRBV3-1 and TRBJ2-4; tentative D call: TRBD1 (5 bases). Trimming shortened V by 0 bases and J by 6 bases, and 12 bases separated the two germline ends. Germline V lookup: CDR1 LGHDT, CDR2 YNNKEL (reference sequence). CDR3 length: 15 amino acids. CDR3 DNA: TGTGCCAGCAGCCAAGATTACACAGGCGGAAACATTCAGTACTTC. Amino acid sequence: CASSQDYTGGNIQYF.

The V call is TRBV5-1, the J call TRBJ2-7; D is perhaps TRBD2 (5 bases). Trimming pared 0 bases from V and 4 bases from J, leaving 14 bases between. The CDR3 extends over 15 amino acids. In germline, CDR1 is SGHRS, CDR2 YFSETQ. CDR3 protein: CASSLVGGSRYEQYF. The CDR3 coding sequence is TGCGCCAGCAGCTTGGTCGGTGGGAGTCGGTACGAGCAGTACTTC.

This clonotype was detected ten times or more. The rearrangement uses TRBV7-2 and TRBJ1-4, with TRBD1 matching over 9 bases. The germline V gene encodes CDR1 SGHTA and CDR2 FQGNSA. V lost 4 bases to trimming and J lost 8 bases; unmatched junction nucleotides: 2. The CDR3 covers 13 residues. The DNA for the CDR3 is TGTGCCAGCAGCTGGACAGGGGAGGAAAAACTGTTTTTT. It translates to CASSWTGEEKLFF.

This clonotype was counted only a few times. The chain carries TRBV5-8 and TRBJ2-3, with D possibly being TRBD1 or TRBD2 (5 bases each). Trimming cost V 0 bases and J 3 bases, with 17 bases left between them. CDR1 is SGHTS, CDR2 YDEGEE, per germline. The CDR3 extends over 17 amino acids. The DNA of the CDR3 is TGTGCCAGCAGCTTGGCCGCGACAGCCAGAGGGACAGATACGCAGTATTTT. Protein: CASSLAATARGTDTQYF. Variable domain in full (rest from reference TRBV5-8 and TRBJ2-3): EAGVTQSPTHLIKTRGQQATLRCSPISGHTSVYWYQQALGLGLQFLLWYDEGEERNRGNFPPRFSGRQFPNYSSELNVNALELEDSALYLCASSLAATARGTDTQYFGPGTRLTVL.

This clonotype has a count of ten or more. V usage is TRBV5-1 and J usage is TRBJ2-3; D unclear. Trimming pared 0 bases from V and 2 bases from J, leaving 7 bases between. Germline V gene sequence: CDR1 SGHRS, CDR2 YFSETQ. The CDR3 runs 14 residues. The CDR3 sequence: CASSLGHLTDTQYF. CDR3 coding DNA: TGCGCCAGCAGCTTGGGACATCTCACAGATACGCAGTATTTT.

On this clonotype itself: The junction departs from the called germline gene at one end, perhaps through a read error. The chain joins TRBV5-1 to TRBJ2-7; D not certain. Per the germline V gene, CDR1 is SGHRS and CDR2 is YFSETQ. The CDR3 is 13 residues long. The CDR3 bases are TGCGCCGGCAGCTTGGCGACTCTATACGAGCAGTACTTC. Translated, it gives CAGSLATLYEQYF.

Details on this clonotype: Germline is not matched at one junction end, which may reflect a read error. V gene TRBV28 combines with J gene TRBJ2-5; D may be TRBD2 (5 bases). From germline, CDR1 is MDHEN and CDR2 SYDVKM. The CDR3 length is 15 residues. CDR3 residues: CASSLWPSLQGTQYF. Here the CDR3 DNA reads TGTGCCAGCAGTTTATGGCCTAGCCTCCAAGGGACCCAGTACTTC.

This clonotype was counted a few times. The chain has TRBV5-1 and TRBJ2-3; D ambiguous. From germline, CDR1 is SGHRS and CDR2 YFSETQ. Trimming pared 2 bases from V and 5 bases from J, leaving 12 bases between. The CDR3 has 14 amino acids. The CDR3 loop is CASSLIVDGDTQYF. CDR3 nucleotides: TGCGCCAGCAGCTTAATAGTAGATGGAGATACGCAGTATTTT. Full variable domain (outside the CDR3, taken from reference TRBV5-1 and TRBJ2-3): KAGVTQTPRYLIKTRGQQVTLSCSPISGHRSVSWYQQTPGQGLQFLFEYFSETQRNKGNFPGRFSGRQFSNSRSEMNVSTLELGDSALYLCASSLIVDGDTQYFGPGTRLTVL.

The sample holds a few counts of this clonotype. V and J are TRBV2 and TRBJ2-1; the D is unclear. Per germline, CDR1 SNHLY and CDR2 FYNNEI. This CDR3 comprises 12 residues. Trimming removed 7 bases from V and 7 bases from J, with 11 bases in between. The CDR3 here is CASKLDSNEQFF. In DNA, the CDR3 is TGTGCCAGCAAGCTAGACTCAAATGAGCAGTTCTTC.

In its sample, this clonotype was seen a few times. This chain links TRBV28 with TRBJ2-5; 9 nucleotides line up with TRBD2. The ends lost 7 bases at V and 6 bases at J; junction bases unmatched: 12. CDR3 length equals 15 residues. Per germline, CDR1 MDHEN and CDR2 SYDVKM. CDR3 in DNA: TGTGCCAGCACCGACGGTGGCGGGACTAGCAAGACCCAGTACTTC. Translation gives CASTDGGGTSKTQYF.